Following are 32 T cell receptor beta chains from one sample sequenced in a study of cytomegalovirus exposure and HLA in healthy donors. The PCR was carried out with 60 Vbeta primers and 13 Jbeta primers. The protocol was immunoSEQ multiplex PCR, while the TCRdb copy is restricted to in-frame clones and leaves out a portion. The sample has about 280,000 clones, around 90% seen once; the top ten hold roughly 2.1%. The sample taken for sequencing was PBMCs. The origin of the receptors is a woman between 18 and 30 years old in good health and CMV-seronegative.

The chain carries TRBV6-1 and TRBJ1-1; D unresolved. CDR1 and CDR2 from the germline V gene are MNHNS and SASEGT. The CDR3 covers 13 residues. The germline V and J ends were trimmed by 3 bases and 4 bases, with 9 bases remaining between them. The CDR3 DNA reads TGTGCCAGCAGTGACACTCATTCCACTGAAGCTTTCTTT. Amino acids: CASSDTHSTEAFF.

The gene calls are TRBV5-8 and TRBJ1-5, with D perhaps TRBD1 (6 bases). The CDR3 spans 17 residues. The ends were cut back, 1 base at V and 0 bases at J, with 14 bases in the middle. Germline CDR1 reads SGHTS; CDR2 reads YDEGEE. The CDR3 sequence: CASSLFYGQSSNQPQHF. The CDR3 DNA sequence: TGTGCCAGCAGCTTGTTTTACGGACAGTCTAGCAATCAGCCCCAGCATTTT.

The V gene is TRBV27, the J gene TRBJ2-7; tentatively, D is TRBD1 (6 bases). Germline V gene lookup returns CDR1 MNHEY and CDR2 SMNVEV (reference sequence). The V end was cut by 6 bases, the J end by 3 bases, with 15 bases between. This CDR3 comprises 14 residues. The CDR3 region has the DNA TGTGCCAGCAGCCCCACGGGACACCTCTACGAGCAGTACTTC. Amino acids: CASSPTGHLYEQYF.

This chain links TRBV10-1 with TRBJ2-1; TRBD2 agrees at 15 bases. This CDR3 is 18 amino acids long. Trimming removed 6 bases from V and 0 bases from J; junction bases left unmatched: 6. Per the germline V gene, CDR1 is WNHNN and CDR2 is SYGVQD (reference sequence). This CDR3 is CASSGTSGGTSSYNEQFF. The CDR3 DNA reads as TGCGCCAGCAGCGGGACTAGCGGGGGGACGAGCTCCTACAATGAGCAGTTCTTC.

This sequence joins TRBV5-1 and TRBJ2-3; D is perhaps TRBD2 (5 bases). The length of the CDR3 is 15 residues. Germline V CDR1 and CDR2: SGHRS, YFSETQ. Trimming removed 2 bases from V and 3 bases from J, with 13 bases in between. The CDR3 DNA reads as TGCGCCAGCAGCTTCGGATTTAGCGATACAGATACGCAGTATTTT. It codes for CASSFGFSDTDTQYF.

Details on this clone: Distinct nucleotide sequences in the sample also encode this CDR3. The chain is built from TRBV19 and TRBJ1-5; no reliable D call. Germline CDR1 LNHDA, CDR2 SQIVND (reference sequence). V dropped 2 bases and J dropped 4 bases, with 6 bases sitting between them. This CDR3 region has 13 residues. CDR3 nucleotide sequence: TGTGCCAGTAGTATATCGGGGAATCAGCCCCAGCATTTT. Its translation: CASSISGNQPQHF.

This clone was detected only a few times. The chain carries TRBV7-9 and TRBJ1-3; 7 nucleotides align to TRBD1. Germline CDR1 and CDR2: SEHNR and FQNEAQ (reference sequence). Unmatched junction bases numbered 3, after V lost 4 bases and J lost 0 bases. CDR3 size: 15 residues. CDR3 DNA: TGTGCCAGCAGCTCCGACAGGGCCTCTGGAAACACCATATATTTT. It specifies CASSSDRASGNTIYF.

The chain combines TRBV12-5 with TRBJ2-7; 7 nucleotides line up with TRBD2. The CDR3 sequence is 14 residues long. The V segment lost 2 bases and the J segment 3 bases; nucleotides outside the gene matches: 4. The germline V gene encodes CDR1 LGHNT and CDR2 FRNRAP. DNA for the CDR3: TGTGCTAGTGGTTTGTCGGGGGGACTCTACGAGCAGTACTTC. It specifies CASGLSGGLYEQYF.

With respect to this clone: The junction does not match germline at one end; this may be a read error. The same CDR3 can be traced to other DNA sequences in this sample. V and J are TRBV9 and TRBJ1-6; D is uncertain. The germline CDR1 and CDR2 sequences are SGDLS and YYNGEE. CDR3 length equals 14 residues. Here the CDR3 DNA reads TGTGCCAGCACCTATGGGGAGCCTAATTCCCCCCTCCACTTT. Its translation is CASTYGEPNSPLHF.

Turning to this clone: Other DNA variants within this sample encode the same CDR3. The chain joins TRBV7-2 to TRBJ2-1; TRBD1 aligns across 9 bases. The junction had 6 bases not matched to a gene; V was cut back by 5 bases and J by 7 bases. CDR1 and CDR2 (germline): SGHTA, FQGNSA. The CDR3 totals 14 residues. DNA of the CDR3: TGTGCCAGCAGCACCCGGGACAGGGATAATGAGCAGTTCTTC. Protein product: CASSTRDRDNEQFF.

The chain employs TRBV19 and TRBJ1-1, with D unresolved. V gave up 6 bases and J gave up 4 bases, with 18 bases separating them. Germline CDR1 is LNHDA and CDR2 is SQIVND (reference sequence). The CDR3 contains 15 residues. This CDR3 is CASRPGSNAITEAFF. The DNA for the CDR3 is TGTGCCAGTAGGCCGGGGTCCAACGCAATCACTGAAGCTTTCTTT.

V is TRBV19 and J is TRBJ1-2; D uncertain. The V end was cut by 5 bases, the J end by 6 bases, with 16 bases between. CDR3 size: 14 residues. The germline V gene encodes CDR1 LNHDA and CDR2 SQIVND (reference sequence). The CDR3 bases are TGTGCCAGTAGTTCTATTCGGGGTTTGGATGGCTACACCTTC. The encoded protein is CASSSIRGLDGYTF.

Only one count was recorded for this clone. The CDR3 is CASSDSASGGTDTQYF. Written as DNA, the CDR3 is TGTGCCAGCAGTGACTCGGCTAGCGGGGGAACAGATACGCAGTATTTT. The chain combines TRBV6-4 with TRBJ2-3; 10 nucleotides agree with TRBD2. V trimming: 0 bases; J trimming: 3 bases; junction bases outside the gene matches: 3. This CDR3 spans 16 amino acids. The germline gives CDR1 MRHNA, CDR2 SNTAGT.

The V call is TRBV21-1, the J call TRBJ2-1; the DNA was not compared with TRBD1, the D call given in the table. TRBV21-1 is tagged as a pseudogene. The CDR3 contains 16 residues. In DNA form, the CDR3 reads TGTGCCAGCAGGGGGAGAAAACGACAGGGGGCGGGTGAGCAGTTCTTC. Its translation is CASRGRKRQGAGEQFF.

This sequence joins TRBV5-1 and TRBJ1-3, with 11 bases that match TRBD1. The V gene end was trimmed by 1 base and the J gene end by 4 bases; junction bases not matched to a gene: 1. The CDR3 covers 15 residues. Germline V CDR1 and CDR2: SGHRS, YFSETQ. The CDR3, as DNA: TGCGCCAGCAGCTTGCGGACAGGGGGCGGAAACACCATATATTTT. Protein product: CASSLRTGGGNTIYF.

The rearrangement uses TRBV2 and TRBJ2-7; 8 nucleotides match TRBD1. CDR3 length: 13 residues. Per germline, CDR1 SNHLY and CDR2 FYNNEI. With 11 bases clipped from V and 5 bases from J, the junction kept 11 bases outside the gene matches. The CDR3 loop is CAASKTGVHEQYF. The CDR3 coding sequence is TGTGCCGCTTCTAAGACAGGGGTACACGAGCAGTACTTC.

The chain recombines TRBV11-2 with TRBJ1-1; tentative D call: TRBD1 (5 bases). CDR1 is SGHAT, CDR2 FQNNGV, per germline. The CDR3 spans 15 residues. V was cut by 3 bases and J by 4 bases, with 15 bases left in between. CDR3: CASSFAKGFGTEAFF. For the CDR3, the DNA is TGTGCCAGCAGCTTCGCCAAGGGGTTCGGCACTGAAGCTTTCTTT.

The chain has TRBV2 and TRBJ1-5; the D gene is possibly TRBD1 (6 bases). This CDR3 is built from 14 residues. Trimming took off 5 bases at V and 6 bases at J, with 14 bases between the two ends. Germline V gene sequence: CDR1 SNHLY, CDR2 FYNNEI. CDR3 sequence (DNA): TGTGCCAGCAGTTTACAGGGTTTCAGTCAGCCCCAGCATTTT. Amino acid sequence: CASSLQGFSQPQHF. The full variable domain, with the rest looked up from reference TRBV2 and TRBJ1-5, is EPEVTQTPSHQVTQMGQEVILRCVPISNHLYFYWYRQILGQKVEFLVSFYNNEISEKSEIFDDQFSVERPDGSNFTLKIRSTKLEDSAMYFCASSLQGFSQPQHFGDGTRLSIL.

The V and J genes are TRBV5-4 and TRBJ1-1, with a tentative D call TRBD1 (6 bases). Per the germline V gene, CDR1 is SGHNT and CDR2 is YYREEE (reference sequence). Trimming stripped 4 bases from V and 4 bases from J, with 14 bases between. This CDR3 spans 14 amino acids. For the CDR3, the DNA is TGTGCCAGCAGCGTCCTGACAGGACCCACTGAAGCTTTCTTT. This encodes CASSVLTGPTEAFF.

The CDR3 region has the DNA TGTGCCAGCAGGGTTCGAGACGGAGAAGCTGAAGCTTTCTTT. Translated, it gives CASRVRDGEAEAFF. This chain links TRBV11-2 with TRBJ1-1; no clear D. Trimming took off 6 bases at V and 6 bases at J, with 17 bases between the two ends. The CDR3 loop spans 14 amino acids. Germline V gene sequence: CDR1 SGHAT, CDR2 FQNNGV.

The chain employs TRBV2 and TRBJ1-5, with 10 bases fitting TRBD1. The CDR3 is 19 residues long. V was clipped by 7 bases and J by 0 bases; unmatched bases: 15. Germline assignment: CDR1 SNHLY and CDR2 FYNNEI. DNA for the CDR3: TGTGCCAGCACCCTCCGGGGGACAGGGGAATACTATAGCAATCAGCCCCAGCATTTT. Amino acids: CASTLRGTGEYYSNQPQHF.

The genes are TRBV6-6 and TRBJ1-6, with D unresolved. This CDR3 is 13 amino acids long. The V end was cut by 10 bases, the J end by 1 base, with 8 bases between. Per germline, CDR1 MNHNY and CDR2 SVGAGI (reference sequence). Here the CDR3 DNA reads TGTGCCAAAAGGGAGTCCTATAATTCACCCCTCCACTTT. Protein sequence: CAKRESYNSPLHF.

The rearrangement uses TRBV13 and TRBJ2-1; 8 bases match TRBD2. V dropped 5 bases and J dropped 0; count of bases not matched to a gene: 27. The CDR3 runs 23 residues. Germline CDR1 PRHDT, CDR2 FYEKMQ (reference sequence). The CDR3 region is CASSHPSPEHGEAGVSSYNEQFF. In DNA, the CDR3 is TGTGCCAGCAGCCACCCGTCGCCAGAGCACGGGGAAGCGGGGGTAAGCTCCTACAATGAGCAGTTCTTC.

The gene calls are TRBV7-8 and TRBJ1-1; D uncertain. Trimming shortened V by 5 bases and J by 1 base, and 8 bases separated the two germline ends. Germline V gives CDR1 SGHVS, CDR2 FQNEAQ. CDR3 length: 13 amino acids. The DNA of the CDR3 is TGTGCCAGCAGCCTTCGACAGAACACTGAAGCTTTCTTT. Translation gives CASSLRQNTEAFF.

The rearrangement uses TRBV12-5 and TRBJ1-2; 7 positions match TRBD1. The CDR3 spans 15 residues. The V gene end was trimmed by 1 base and the J gene end by 6 bases; junction bases not matched to a gene: 8. The germline V gene encodes CDR1 LGHNT and CDR2 FRNRAP. CDR3 residues: CASGLDGTGDDGYTF. The CDR3 DNA reads as TGTGCTAGTGGTTTGGACGGAACAGGGGACGATGGCTACACCTTC.

The rearrangement joins TRBV6-5 to TRBJ1-1; D ambiguous. CDR3 size: 14 residues. The germline CDR1 and CDR2 sequences are MNHEY and SVGAGI. V was pared by 0 bases and J by 1 base, with 6 bases between. The chain's CDR3 is CASSYSERNTEAFF. CDR3 bases: TGTGCCAGCAGTTACTCCGAGCGGAACACTGAAGCTTTCTTT.

This chain uses TRBV4-2 with TRBJ1-1; possibly TRBD1 for D (6 bases). This CDR3 spans 13 amino acids. The germline V and J ends were trimmed by 6 bases and 2 bases, with 10 bases remaining between them. Germline V gives CDR1 LGHNA, CDR2 YNFKEQ. This chain's CDR3 is CASSQGINTEAFF. The CDR3 DNA reads as TGTGCCAGCAGTCAGGGGATAAACACTGAAGCTTTCTTT.

The chain links TRBV9 to TRBJ1-2, with 7 bases fitting TRBD1. The ends lost 4 bases at V and 8 bases at J; junction bases unmatched: 26. CDR3 length: 19 amino acids. The germline gives CDR1 SGDLS, CDR2 YYNGEE. The CDR3 region has the DNA TGTGCCAGCAGCTCCAACTCGGCCCCCATGAAAGGGGGCTATTGGGGCTACACCTTC. It encodes CASSSNSAPMKGGYWGYTF. Supplemented by reference TRBV9 and TRBJ1-2, the full variable domain reads DSGVTQTPKHLITATGQRVTLRCSPRSGDLSVYWYQQSLDQGLQFLIQYYNGEERAKGNILERFSAQQFPDLHSELNLSSLELGDSALYFCASSSNSAPMKGGYWGYTFGSGTRLTVV.

This rearrangement joins TRBV7-6 to TRBJ2-5, with 8 bases that match TRBD2. The CDR3 contains 15 residues. V gave up 5 bases and J gave up 3 bases; unmatched junction bases: 8. CDR1 and CDR2 (germline): SGHVS, FNYEAQ. CDR3 DNA: TGTGCCAGCAGCCGGGTCGCGGGGGGTGAAGAGACCCAGTACTTC. Amino acids: CASSRVAGGEETQYF.

The rearrangement joins TRBV2 to TRBJ2-5; 13 bases line up with TRBD2. Germline V CDR1 and CDR2: SNHLY, FYNNEI. Trimming removed 5 bases from V and 5 bases from J; junction bases left unmatched: 5. The CDR3 spans 15 residues. Written as DNA, the CDR3 is TGTGCCAGCAGTCAACTAGCGGGGGGGCGGGAGACCCAGTACTTC. Its translation is CASSQLAGGRETQYF.

Only a few counts were recorded for this clone. The chain links TRBV13 to TRBJ1-1; D is possibly TRBD1 (5 bases). This CDR3 contains 12 residues. The germline V gene has CDR1 PRHDT and CDR2 FYEKMQ (reference sequence). Trimming stripped 0 bases from V and 11 bases from J, with 10 bases between. The CDR3 is CASSLGRRDAFF. The DNA of the CDR3 is TGTGCCAGCAGCTTAGGTAGGCGGGACGCTTTCTTT.

J is TRBJ2-7 and V is TRBV6-5; 7 nucleotides match TRBD1. The CDR3 length is 14 residues. Per germline, CDR1 MNHEY and CDR2 SVGAGI. The junction had 4 bases not matched to a gene; V was cut back by 2 bases and J by 3 bases. The CDR3 nucleotides read TGTGCCAGCAGTTACGGGACAGCTAGCTACGAGCAGTACTTC. Its protein product is CASSYGTASYEQYF.